This T cell receptor (beta chain) was captured by sequencing in a study of blood T cells in healthy people across ages. Study-level findings and limits: Significant beta diversity loss was already apparent by age around 36, declining roughly linearly.

Through a sample-barcoded 5' primer and a J-beta primer mix, a second PCR was run for roughly 7 to 12 cycles. TCRdb re-analysed the 5' RACE reads in MiXCR, keeping a single row per CDR3 protein. The sample lists around 820,000 distinct CDR3 sequences, roughly 25% occurring once. This clonotype was seen more than once but under ten times. What it binds is unknown. Germline V gene data show CDR1 as KGHDR and CDR2 as SFDVKD. V was pared by 3 bases and J by 1 base, with 7 bases of the junction left unmatched. The CDR3 length is 17 residues. RNA extraction gave at least 5.5 micrograms of total RNA per sample. The same sample was also used in a study of T cells of mothers and their children. That work adds: Per child, 2.5 million to 3.5 million TCR beta CDR3 reads were obtained, against over 9.5 million per mother.

Sequenced sample: blood. V and J are TRBV24-1 and TRBJ2-2; 7 positions agree with TRBD1. The sequence came from a boy younger than 18 in good health. CDR3 in amino acids: CATSDHLRDRNTGELFF. CDR3 DNA: TGTGCCACCAGTGATCATCTCCGGGACAGGAACACCGGGGAGCTGTTTTTT.